This T cell receptor (beta chain) comes out of a study of regulatory T cells in long-lasting Graves disease. Whole-study results and caveats: Thyroid tissue was not studied; only peripheral blood was.

iRepertoire HTBI primers and Arm-PCR of CDR3 regions built TCR beta libraries. One entry per CDR3 protein, called by TCRdb with MiXCR from the multiplex PCR reads. The data hold under 450,000 distinct CDR3 sequences, with roughly a quarter observed a single time. This clonotype occurred a few times. Its antigen remains unknown. The time point was: persistent/refractory GD, antithyroid drugs over 5 years with positive TRAb. PBMCs were the source of the RNA used for TCR sequencing. The clonotype comes from a female donor with Graves disease. This specimen was peripheral blood mononuclear cells (PBMCs), taken when the disease was refractory, from a patient treated with antithyroid drugs.

The CDR3 spells CSVEGGTGVSGYTF. Written as DNA, the CDR3 is TGCAGCGTTGAAGGAGGGACAGGGGTTTCTGGCTACACCTTC. The chain couples TRBV29-1 to TRBJ1-2, with 10 bases that match TRBD1. The length of the CDR3 is 14 residues. The V gene's germline CDR1 is SQVTM and CDR2 ANQGSEA. With V trimmed by 1 base and J by 7 bases, 6 bases remained unmatched.